This TCR beta chain was obtained from a study of a mutant IDH1 vaccine in newly diagnosed glioma. Study summary: Treated patients showed a male proportion of approximately 62%, a female proportion of roughly 38%, and a mean age of around 40 years. Patients had received radiotherapy, temozolomide, or both previously, most receiving both.

As for time point: baseline, week 1 (first vaccination visit). Treatment defined: pre-vaccination baseline after standard-of-care therapy. Germline CDR1 is MNHEY and CDR2 is SMNVEV (reference sequence). V was clipped by 5 bases and J by 7 bases; unmatched bases: 5. This CDR3 is built from 15 residues. The protocol was immunoSEQ multiplex PCR, while the TCRdb copy is restricted to in-frame clones and leaves out a portion. Seen here are 80,000 to 100,000 clones, around 80% observed once, and the top ten hold over 6.5%. V gene TRBV27 combines with J gene TRBJ2-1, with 13 positions matching TRBD2. The receptor comes from a man aged 40-55 years with glioma. The sample consisted of PBMCs, taken from a glioma patient treated with radiotherapy, temozolomide or both. CDR3 residues: CASSITSGGGNEQFF. CDR3 DNA: TGTGCCAGCAGTATCACTAGCGGGGGGGGAAATGAGCAGTTCTTC.